This entry concerns a single T cell receptor beta chain. The sample is drawn from a study of blood T cell repertoires in COVID-19. CDR1 is SGHRS, CDR2 YFSETQ, per germline. J was trimmed by 3 bases and V by 0 bases; bases with no gene match: 3. The CDR3 covers 15 residues. Generated by immunoSEQ multiplex PCR, the TCRdb table keeps only in-frame clones and is missing some. Of 150,000 or so clones detected, approximately 87% appear once; the ten largest clones hold around a tenth. The V call is TRBV5-1, the J call TRBJ1-2; 9 bases map to TRBD1. Sequenced input: peripheral blood. The TCR comes from a woman in her 70s with COVID-19, enrolled during active disease. The CDR3, as DNA: TGCGCCAGCAGCTTGGGTACAGGGGGCGACTATGGCTACACCTTC. Its translation is CASSLGTGGDYGYTF.